The 2 T cell receptor beta chains given below trace back to one sample, sequenced in a study of blood T cell repertoires in COVID-19. Clones were read by immunoSEQ multiplex PCR, and TCRdb kept only the in-frame ones, dropping some. The table includes fewer than 450,000 clones, about 90% detected once. Sequenced sample: peripheral blood. The source of these receptors is a woman in her sixties or seventies with COVID-19, enrolled during active disease.

The chain has TRBV27 and TRBJ1-5, with 7 bases aligning to TRBD1. Germline trimming cut 6 bases from V and 2 bases from J; bases unmatched to any gene: 10. The CDR3 consists of 16 residues. Germline V CDR1 and CDR2: MNHEY, SMNVEV (reference sequence). CDR3 coding DNA: TGTGCCAGCAGCTCGAACCTCGGACAGGGCAATCAGCCCCAGCATTTT. Residues: CASSSNLGQGNQPQHF.

The V and J genes are TRBV6-1 and TRBJ1-2; D is undetermined. Germline V gene data show CDR1 as MNHNS and CDR2 as SASEGT. With 2 bases removed from V and 4 bases from J, the gap between germline ends came to 14 bases. The CDR3 is 15 amino acids. CDR3: CASSEYSQEAYGYTF. CDR3 DNA: TGTGCCAGCAGTGAATATAGTCAAGAGGCCTATGGCTACACCTTC.